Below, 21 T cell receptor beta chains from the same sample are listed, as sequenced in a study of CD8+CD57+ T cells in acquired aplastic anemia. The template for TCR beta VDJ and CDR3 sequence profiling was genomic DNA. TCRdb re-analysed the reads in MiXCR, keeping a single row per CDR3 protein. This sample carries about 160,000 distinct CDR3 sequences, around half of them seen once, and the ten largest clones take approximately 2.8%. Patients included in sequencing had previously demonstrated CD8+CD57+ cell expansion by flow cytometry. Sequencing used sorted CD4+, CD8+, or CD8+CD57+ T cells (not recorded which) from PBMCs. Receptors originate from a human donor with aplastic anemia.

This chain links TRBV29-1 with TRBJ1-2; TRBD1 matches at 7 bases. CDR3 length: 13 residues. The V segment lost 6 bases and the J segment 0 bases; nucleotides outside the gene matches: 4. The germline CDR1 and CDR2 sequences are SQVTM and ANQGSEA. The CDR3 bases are TGCAGCGTCCGGACAGGAACTAACTATGGCTACACCTTC. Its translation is CSVRTGTNYGYTF.

CDR3 sequence: CSARGVTGINEKLFF. The CDR3 nucleotides are TGCAGTGCTAGAGGGGTTACAGGGATAAATGAAAAACTGTTTTTT. The chain joins TRBV20-1 to TRBJ1-4; a weak D match, TRBD1 (6 bases). V was pared by 1 base and J by 5 bases, with 14 bases between. This CDR3 contains 15 residues. Germline loops: CDR1 DFQATT, CDR2 SNEGSKA (reference sequence).

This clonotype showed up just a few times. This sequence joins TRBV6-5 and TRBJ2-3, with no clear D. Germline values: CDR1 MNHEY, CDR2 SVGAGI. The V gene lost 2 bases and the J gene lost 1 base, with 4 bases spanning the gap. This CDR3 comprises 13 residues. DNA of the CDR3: TGTGCCAGCAGTTACGGCCGCACAGATACGCAGTATTTT. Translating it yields CASSYGRTDTQYF.

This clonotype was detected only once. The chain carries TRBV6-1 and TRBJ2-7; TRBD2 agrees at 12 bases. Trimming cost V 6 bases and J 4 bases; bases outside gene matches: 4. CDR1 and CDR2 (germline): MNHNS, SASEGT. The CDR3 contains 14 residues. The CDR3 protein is CASRKTSGGYEQYF. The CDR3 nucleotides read TGTGCCAGCAGGAAGACTAGCGGGGGTTACGAGCAGTACTTC.

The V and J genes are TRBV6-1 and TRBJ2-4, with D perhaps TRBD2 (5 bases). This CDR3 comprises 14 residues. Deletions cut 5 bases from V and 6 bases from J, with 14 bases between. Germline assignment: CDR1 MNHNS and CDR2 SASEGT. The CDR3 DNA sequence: TGTGCCAGCAGTTCCCACGGAGGCGGAAACATTCAGTACTTC. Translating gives CASSSHGGGNIQYF.

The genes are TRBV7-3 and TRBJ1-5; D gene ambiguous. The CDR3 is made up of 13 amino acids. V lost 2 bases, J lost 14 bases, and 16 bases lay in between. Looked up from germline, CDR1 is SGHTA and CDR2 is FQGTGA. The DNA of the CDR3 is TGTGCCAGCAGCTTAGATCTTGACCTATACGAGCATTTT. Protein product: CASSLDLDLYEHF. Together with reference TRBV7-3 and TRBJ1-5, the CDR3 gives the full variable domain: GAGVSQTPSNKVTEKGKYVELRCDPISGHTALYWYRQSLGQGPEFLIYFQGTGAADDSGLPNDRFFAVRPEGSVSTLKIQRTERGDSAVYLCASSLDLDLYEHFGDGTRLSIL.

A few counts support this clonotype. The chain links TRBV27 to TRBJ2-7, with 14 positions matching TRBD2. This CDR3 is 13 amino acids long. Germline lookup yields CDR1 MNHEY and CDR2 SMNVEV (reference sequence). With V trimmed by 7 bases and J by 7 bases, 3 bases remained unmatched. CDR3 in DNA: TGTGCCAGCACCGGGACTAGCGGGAGTGAGCAGTACTTC. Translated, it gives CASTGTSGSEQYF.

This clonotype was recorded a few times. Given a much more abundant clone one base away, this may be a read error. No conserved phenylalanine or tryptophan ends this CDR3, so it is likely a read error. CDR3 amino acids: CASSLDPPGLLTDTQYL. Here the CDR3 DNA reads TGTGCCAGCAGCTTAGACCCGCCCGGACTACTCACAGATACGCAGTATCTT. The genes are TRBV11-2 and TRBJ2-3; D possibly corresponds to TRBD2 (6 bases). The CDR3 spans 17 residues. Germline V gene sequence: CDR1 SGHAT, CDR2 FQNNGV. V gave up 0 bases and J gave up 2 bases, with 15 bases separating them.

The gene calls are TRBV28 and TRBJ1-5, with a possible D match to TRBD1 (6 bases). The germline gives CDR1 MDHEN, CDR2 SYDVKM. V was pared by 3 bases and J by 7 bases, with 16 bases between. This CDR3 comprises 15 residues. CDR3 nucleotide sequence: TGTGCCAGCAGTTTTTATTCACAGGGCTCACAGCCCCAGCATTTT. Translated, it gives CASSFYSQGSQPQHF. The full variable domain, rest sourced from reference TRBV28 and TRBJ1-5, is DVKVTQSSRYLVKRTGEKVFLECVQDMDHENMFWYRQDPGLGLRLIYFSYDVKMKEKGDIPEGYSVSREKKERFSLILESASTNQTSMYLCASSFYSQGSQPQHFGDGTRLSIL.

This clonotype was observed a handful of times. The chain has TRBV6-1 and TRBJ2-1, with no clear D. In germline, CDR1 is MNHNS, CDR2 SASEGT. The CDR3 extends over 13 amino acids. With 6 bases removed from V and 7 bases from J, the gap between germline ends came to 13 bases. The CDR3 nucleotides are TGTGCCAGCAGCCCCCTTAATGTGAATGAGCAGTTCTTC. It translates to CASSPLNVNEQFF.

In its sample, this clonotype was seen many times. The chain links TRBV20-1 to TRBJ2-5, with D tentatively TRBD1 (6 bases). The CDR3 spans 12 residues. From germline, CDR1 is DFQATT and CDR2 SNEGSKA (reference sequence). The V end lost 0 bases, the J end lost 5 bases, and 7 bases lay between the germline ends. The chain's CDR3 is CSARDQGETQYF. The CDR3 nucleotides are TGCAGTGCTAGAGATCAGGGGGAGACCCAGTACTTC.

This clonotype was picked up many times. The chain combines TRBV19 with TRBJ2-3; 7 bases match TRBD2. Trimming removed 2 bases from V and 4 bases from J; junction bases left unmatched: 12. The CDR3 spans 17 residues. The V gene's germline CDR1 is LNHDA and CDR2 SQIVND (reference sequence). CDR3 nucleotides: TGTGCCAGTAGTATAAACCGCGGGGGTGTCGAGGCAGATACGCAGTATTTT. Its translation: CASSINRGGVEADTQYF.

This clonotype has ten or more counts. The CDR3 DNA is TGTGCCAGCAGCGGCACAAGACTAGGGGGGTTGGTTGAGCAGTTCTTC. This sequence encodes CASSGTRLGGLVEQFF. V is TRBV9 and J is TRBJ2-1; the D call may be TRBD1 or TRBD2 (6 bases each). Germline V gene sequence: CDR1 SGDLS, CDR2 YYNGEE. The CDR3 has 16 residues. The germline V and J ends were trimmed by 3 bases and 9 bases, with 22 bases remaining between them.

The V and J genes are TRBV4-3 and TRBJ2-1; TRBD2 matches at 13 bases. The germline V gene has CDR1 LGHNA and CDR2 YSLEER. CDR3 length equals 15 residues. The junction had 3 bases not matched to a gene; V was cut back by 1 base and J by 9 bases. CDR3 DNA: TGCGCCAGCAGCCAAGGACTAGCGGGAGGCTTTGAGCAGTTCTTC. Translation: CASSQGLAGGFEQFF.

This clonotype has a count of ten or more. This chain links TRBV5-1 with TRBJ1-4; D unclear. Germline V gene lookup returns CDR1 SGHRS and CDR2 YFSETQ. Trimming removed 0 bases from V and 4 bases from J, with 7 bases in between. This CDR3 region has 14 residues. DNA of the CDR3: TGCGCCAGCAGCTTGGGTCGGGGTAATGAAAAACTGTTTTTT. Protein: CASSLGRGNEKLFF.

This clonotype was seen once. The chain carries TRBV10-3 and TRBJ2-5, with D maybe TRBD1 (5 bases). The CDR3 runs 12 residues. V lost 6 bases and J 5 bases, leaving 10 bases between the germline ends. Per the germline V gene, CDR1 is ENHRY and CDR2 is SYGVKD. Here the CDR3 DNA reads TGTGCCATCAGGGGGCGCGATGAGACCCAGTACTTC. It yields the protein CAIRGRDETQYF.

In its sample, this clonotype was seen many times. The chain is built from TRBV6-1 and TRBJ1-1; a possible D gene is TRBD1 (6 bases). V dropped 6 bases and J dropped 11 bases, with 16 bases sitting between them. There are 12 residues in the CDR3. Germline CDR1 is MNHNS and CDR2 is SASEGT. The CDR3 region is CASSPLGGRAFF. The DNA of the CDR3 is TGTGCCAGCAGCCCTTTAGGGGGGCGGGCTTTCTTT.

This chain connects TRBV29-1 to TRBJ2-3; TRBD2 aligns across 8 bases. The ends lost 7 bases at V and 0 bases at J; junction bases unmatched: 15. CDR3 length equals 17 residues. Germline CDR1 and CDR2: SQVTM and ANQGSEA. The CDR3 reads CSGERAGVCISTDTQYF. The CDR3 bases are TGCAGCGGGGAACGAGCGGGAGTATGTATCAGCACAGATACGCAGTATTTT.

CDR3 sequence (DNA): TGTGCCAGCAGCCCTACGGGGGGGACAGAGAAATATGGCTACACCTTC. Its protein is CASSPTGGTEKYGYTF. The chain combines TRBV7-8 with TRBJ1-2; TRBD1 aligns across 7 bases. CDR1 and CDR2 from the germline V gene are SGHVS and FQNEAQ. CDR3 size: 16 residues. Trimming took 5 bases from V and 5 from J; bases not matched to a gene: 14.

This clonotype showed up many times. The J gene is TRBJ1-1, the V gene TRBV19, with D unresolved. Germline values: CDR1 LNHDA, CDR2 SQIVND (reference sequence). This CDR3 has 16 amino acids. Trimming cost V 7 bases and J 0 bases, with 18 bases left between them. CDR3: CASNAGRGGMNTEAFF. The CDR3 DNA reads TGTGCCAGTAACGCGGGCAGAGGAGGCATGAACACTGAAGCTTTCTTT.

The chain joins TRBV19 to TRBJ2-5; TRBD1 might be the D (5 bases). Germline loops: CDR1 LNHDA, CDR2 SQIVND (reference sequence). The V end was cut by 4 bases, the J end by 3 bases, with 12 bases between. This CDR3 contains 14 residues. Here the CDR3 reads CASSTLGREETQYF. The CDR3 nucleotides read TGTGCCAGTAGTACTCTGGGCAGGGAAGAGACCCAGTACTTC.